This is a list of T cell receptor beta chains from one sample in a study of tumor and adjacent non-tumor tissue in lung cancer. Each CDR3 protein is one row after TCRdb ran MiXCR on the multiplex PCR reads. In the table there are more than 35,000 distinct CDR3 sequences, around 67% of which are singletons. What was sequenced was distant non-tumor lung tissue. Every receptor here comes from a woman aged 40 to 50 with non-small cell lung cancer. Each CDR3 is given with its conserved first and last residue. The order of the fields is V gene, J gene, CDR3 protein.

TRBV5-4	TRBJ2-3	CASRSAITDTQYF
TRBV20-1	TRBJ1-1	CSAPIGTEAFF
TRBV11-2	TRBJ2-3	CTRSSTRDSGGTTDTQYF
TRBV11-3	TRBJ2-3	CASSSSLLAGGGDTQYF
TRBV5-4	TRBJ2-3	CTSSSSRDSDTQYF
TRBV20-1	TRBJ2-3	CSARGGGLEDTQYF
TRBV27	TRBJ2-7	CASSLKALVYEQYF
TRBV5-1	TRBJ2-6	CASSLCDMVSGANVLTF
TRBV5-1	TRBJ2-3	CDSSLGDRAVTQYF
TRBV20-1	TRBJ2-7	CSADTRDIVTYEQYF
TRBV10-1	TRBJ2-3	CASSGKRDTDMQYF
TRBV6-5	TRBJ2-3	CANRMTGGSHTQYF
TRBV12-3/TRBV12-4	TRBJ1-5	CASSYRGEQPQHF
TRBV6-2/TRBV6-3	TRBJ2-1	CAGTSMRERSEQFF
TRBV7-9	TRBJ1-1	CASSLGQNTEAFF
TRBV11-2	TRBJ1-6	CASDSEGPNSPLHF
TRBV29-1	TRBJ2-7	CCVGSNSYEQYF
TRBV10-2	TRBJ2-3	CASSDRKIHDTQYF
TRBV24-1	TRBJ2-3	CAARGPLSTDTQYF
TRBV11-2	TRBJ2-1	CASSFETEQLF
TRBV4-2	TRBJ2-7	CASSQGTRHPDAYF
TRBV12-3/TRBV12-4	TRBJ2-1	CASSFWGGYNEQFF
TRBV4-1	TRBJ1-6	CASNQDVRNYNSPLHF
TRBV11-2	TRBJ2-6	CASSWFDLSGADVLTF
TRBV24-1	TRBJ2-2	CATSDDNTGELFF
TRBV11-2	TRBJ2-1	CASSFASELYNERYF
TRBV4-1	TRBJ2-4	CASSLNPSGGTVKNIQYF
TRBV5-1	TRBJ1-2	CASSLEGRNVYGYTF
TRBV6-5	TRBJ1-4	CASALSRGPLNEKLFF
TRBV28	TRBJ2-7	CASSLGAGVPYDQYF
TRBV7-9	TRBJ2-1	CASSYSTTEQLF
TRBV5-4	TRBJ1-6	CASSLQVGNSPLHF
TRBV20-1	TRBJ1-5	CSATTGSSNQPQHF
TRBV20-1	TRBJ2-2	CSARDPGAGGELFF
TRBV11-2	TRBJ1-6	CASSPILGTNRSSLLHF
TRBV28	TRBJ1-1	CASNQYTEAFF
TRBV11-2	TRBJ2-7	CACSMYNFFSYERYF
TRBV6-6	TRBJ2-3	CASSYRGTSGPGRSTETQYF
TRBV28	TRBJ1-6	CASNSPPRGNSPLHF
TRBV29-1	TRBJ2-7	CSVEKPGLSYEQYF
TRBV11-2	TRBJ2-5	CTSGSQGETLYF
TRBV5-4	TRBJ2-5	CASSPTFRVQETQYF
TRBV5-6	TRBJ2-7	CASSFQLYERYF
TRBV4-1	TRBJ2-3	CASCQSPIAGVPADTQYF
TRBV11-3	TRBJ1-3	CASSRYENGMEGNTVYF
TRBV6-5	TRBJ2-7	CASSYSKVRPYEQYF